The 22 T cell receptor beta chains given below trace back to one sample, sequenced in a study of STAT5B mutations in CD4+ large granular lymphocyte leukemia. The method was immunoSEQ multiplex PCR; TCRdb's version includes in-frame clones alone and lacks a portion of them. The data show several thousand clones, with over 70% seen just once and about 72% held by the top ten. Sequencing input: PBMCs. Receptor source: a woman aged 55-69 years with CD4+ T-cell large granular lymphocyte leukemia.

The rearrangement uses TRBV28 and TRBJ2-7; tentative D call: TRBD1 (6 bases). Deletions cut 7 bases from V and 2 bases from J, with 9 bases between. Germline V lookup: CDR1 MDHEN, CDR2 SYDVKM. This CDR3 spans 12 amino acids. The CDR3 DNA follows: TGTGCCAGCACTACAGGGACCTACGAGCAGTACTTC. Protein sequence: CASTTGTYEQYF.

This clone has just a few counts. The chain carries TRBV7-2 and TRBJ2-4; no clear D. This CDR3 spans 13 amino acids. Germline CDR1 is SGHTA and CDR2 is FQGNSA. The germline V and J ends were trimmed by 2 bases and 6 bases, with 8 bases remaining between them. CDR3 DNA sequence: TGTGCCAGCAGCTTAAGGCCACCAAACATTCAGTACTTC. This sequence encodes CASSLRPPNIQYF.

V is TRBV10-2 and J is TRBJ2-1; D tentatively fits TRBD1 or TRBD2 (6 bases each). This CDR3 region has 14 residues. Germline-derived CDR1 and CDR2 are WSHSY and SAAADI. V gave up 2 bases and J gave up 12 bases, with 17 bases separating them. The CDR3 DNA reads TGCGCCAGCAGTGAGACCGGGGGCGGGGAGCTGCAGTTCTTC. It yields the protein CASSETGGGELQFF.

This clone turned up a few times. The CDR3: CASSFGDRGRLFF. CDR3 coding DNA: TGTGCCAGCAGTTTTGGGGACAGGGGGCGATTGTTTTTT. The V and J genes are TRBV27 and TRBJ2-2, with 12 bases aligning to TRBD1. V was clipped by 3 bases and J by 15 bases; unmatched bases: 5. Germline-derived CDR1 and CDR2 are MNHEY and SMNVEV (reference sequence). This CDR3 spans 13 amino acids.

A few counts support this clone. V is TRBV20-1 and J is TRBJ1-1; D gene ambiguous. CDR1 is DFQATT and CDR2 is SNEGSKA in the germline V gene (reference sequence). CDR3 length: 11 amino acids. V was clipped by 5 bases and J by 1 base, with 5 bases between them. CDR3 amino acids: CSAVTNTEAFF. The CDR3, as DNA: TGCAGTGCTGTCACGAACACTGAAGCTTTCTTT.

This chain uses TRBV10-1 with TRBJ2-7; D might be TRBD1 or TRBD2, each matching 5 bases. This CDR3 region has 12 residues. Trimming stripped 8 bases from V and 2 bases from J, with 10 bases between. Germline V CDR1 and CDR2: WNHNN, SYGVQD (reference sequence). CDR3 DNA sequence: TGCGCCAGCGGGACGTACACCTACGAGCAGTACTTC. Amino acid sequence: CASGTYTYEQYF.

The chain combines TRBV7-2 with TRBJ2-7, with unresolved D. Germline V gene lookup returns CDR1 SGHTA and CDR2 FQGNSA. The length of the CDR3 is 12 residues. The V gene lost 5 bases and the J gene lost 2 bases, with 7 bases spanning the gap. The CDR3 region has the DNA TGTGCCAGCAGCCCGGACGCCTACGAGCAGTACTTC. Amino acid sequence: CASSPDAYEQYF.

The V and J genes are TRBV4-3 and TRBJ1-1; D gene ambiguous. Trimming removed 0 bases from V and 7 bases from J, with 12 bases in between. CDR3 size: 14 residues. Germline loops: CDR1 LGHNA, CDR2 YSLEER. Written as DNA, the CDR3 is TGCGCCAGCAGCCAAGATAGGAGCAACGGTGAAGCTTTCTTT. It yields the protein CASSQDRSNGEAFF.

The V call is TRBV19, the J call TRBJ1-3, with 7 positions matching TRBD1. The germline gives CDR1 LNHDA, CDR2 SQIVND (reference sequence). The CDR3 totals 14 residues. Unmatched junction bases numbered 7, after V lost 7 bases and J lost 4 bases. The CDR3 spells CASKLQGPGNTIYF. DNA for the CDR3: TGTGCCAGTAAACTACAGGGGCCAGGAAACACCATATATTTT.

The rearrangement uses TRBV11-3 and TRBJ2-5; D might be TRBD1 (6 bases). Trimming stripped 3 bases from V and 7 bases from J, with 15 bases between. The CDR3 runs 14 residues. Germline CDR1 is SGHNT and CDR2 is YENEEA. CDR3 region: CASSLTGSTLTQYF. The CDR3 DNA reads as TGTGCCAGCAGCTTGACAGGATCGACCCTGACCCAGTACTTC.

V gene TRBV7-8 combines with J gene TRBJ2-7, with 9 bases matching TRBD1. Per germline, CDR1 SGHVS and CDR2 FQNEAQ. CDR3 length equals 15 residues. The V and J ends lost 6 bases and 2 bases, in that order; junction bases with no gene match: 8. Here the CDR3 reads CASRAARTGAYEQYF. DNA of the CDR3: TGTGCCAGCAGGGCTGCTAGGACAGGGGCCTACGAGCAGTACTTC.

This sequence joins TRBV10-3 and TRBJ2-7; 11 bases are shared with TRBD2. CDR3 length: 15 amino acids. Germline assignment: CDR1 ENHRY and CDR2 SYGVKD. Germline trimming cut 5 bases from V and 1 base from J; bases unmatched to any gene: 4. The CDR3 loop is CAISQASGRSYEQYF. DNA for the CDR3: TGTGCCATCAGTCAGGCTAGCGGGAGGTCCTACGAGCAGTACTTC.

V and J are TRBV5-4 and TRBJ1-3; 7 bases are a match to TRBD1. V lost 4 bases, J lost 3 bases, and 7 bases stayed unmatched. The CDR3 length is 15 residues. Germline V gene lookup returns CDR1 SGHNT and CDR2 YYREEE (reference sequence). The CDR3 sequence: CASSLRTGGGNTIYF. The CDR3 DNA reads TGTGCCAGCAGCCTAAGGACAGGAGGTGGAAACACCATATATTTT.

This sequence joins TRBV2 and TRBJ2-1; D is perhaps TRBD1 (6 bases). CDR3 length equals 14 residues. Trimming removed 8 bases at V and 4 bases at J, with 15 bases between. In germline, CDR1 is SNHLY, CDR2 FYNNEI. CDR3 sequence reads: CASFWGQGYNEQFF. Here the CDR3 DNA reads TGTGCCAGCTTCTGGGGGCAGGGTTACAATGAGCAGTTCTTC.

V is TRBV2 and J is TRBJ2-1; D might be TRBD1 or TRBD2, each matching 5 bases. This CDR3 contains 14 residues. From germline, CDR1 is SNHLY and CDR2 FYNNEI. Trimming cost V 6 bases and J 9 bases, with 18 bases left between them. CDR3 nucleotide sequence: TGTGCCAGCAGGGCCGGGACCGAAGGACGTGAGCAGTTCTTC. Amino acid sequence: CASRAGTEGREQFF.

The V gene is TRBV19, the J gene TRBJ1-2, with D possibly TRBD1 on 6 matching bases. This CDR3 has 13 amino acids. Per the germline V gene, CDR1 is LNHDA and CDR2 is SQIVND (reference sequence). V lost 7 bases and J lost 5, with 14 bases in between. The CDR3 region has the DNA TGTGCCAGTATAGGGGGGGGACCTTATGGCTACACCTTC. This codes for CASIGGGPYGYTF. The full variable domain, completed using reference TRBV19 and TRBJ1-2, is DGGITQSPKYLFRKEGQNVTLSCEQNLNHDAMYWYRQDPGQGLRLIYYSQIVNDFQKGDIAEGYSVSREKKESFPLTVTSAQKNPTAFYLCASIGGGPYGYTFGSGTRLTVV.

V gene TRBV5-8 combines with J gene TRBJ1-1; TRBD1 agrees at 12 bases. Germline CDR1 is SGHTS and CDR2 is YDEGEE. Trimming cost V 6 bases and J 1 base; bases outside gene matches: 4. This CDR3 contains 15 residues. The CDR3 loop reads CASTRDRGRNTEAFF. The CDR3, as DNA: TGTGCCAGCACCCGGGACAGGGGGCGGAACACTGAAGCTTTCTTT.

This clone was seen a handful of times. This chain's CDR3 is CASSQGDSGDSYGYTF. CDR3 nucleotide sequence: TGCGCCAGCAGCCAAGGAGATAGTGGGGACAGCTATGGCTACACCTTC. The chain uses TRBV4-3 and TRBJ1-2; 7 positions agree with TRBD1. There are 16 residues in the CDR3. Germline trimming cut 1 base from V and 4 bases from J; bases unmatched to any gene: 9. Per germline, CDR1 LGHNA and CDR2 YSLEER.

The chain recombines TRBV18 with TRBJ2-1, with D unresolved. This CDR3 has 13 amino acids. V was cut by 3 bases and J by 9 bases, with 12 bases left in between. Germline V gene data show CDR1 as KGHSH and CDR2 as LQKENI. The CDR3 protein is CASSPAVLGEQFF. The DNA of the CDR3 is TGTGCCAGCTCACCCGCAGTATTAGGTGAGCAGTTCTTC.

The J gene is TRBJ1-2, the V gene TRBV29-1, with 7 nucleotides matching TRBD1. J was trimmed by 8 bases and V by 4 bases; bases with no gene match: 10. The CDR3 has 13 amino acids. Per the germline V gene, CDR1 is SQVTM and CDR2 is ANQGSEA. CDR3 sequence reads: CSVAPGQYYGYTF. In nucleotides, the CDR3 is TGCAGCGTTGCCCCGGGACAGTATTACGGCTACACCTTC.

The chain joins TRBV27 to TRBJ1-1, with D hard to call. CDR3 length equals 12 residues. Trimming pared 6 bases from V and 0 bases from J, leaving 5 bases between. Germline V gene lookup returns CDR1 MNHEY and CDR2 SMNVEV (reference sequence). The CDR3 loop is CASSKMNTEAFF. The CDR3 DNA is TGTGCCAGCAGCAAAATGAACACTGAAGCTTTCTTT.

The chain couples TRBV5-6 to TRBJ1-4, with 8 bases identical to TRBD1. Germline trimming cut 4 bases from V and 1 base from J; bases unmatched to any gene: 6. The CDR3 has 16 amino acids. Germline V gives CDR1 SGHDT, CDR2 YYEEEE. Here the CDR3 reads CASSRQGMGTNEKLFF. In nucleotides, the CDR3 is TGTGCCAGCAGCAGACAGGGGATGGGAACTAATGAAAAACTGTTTTTT. The entire variable domain, with the rest obtained from reference TRBV5-6 and TRBJ1-4, is as follows: DAGVTQSPTHLIKTRGQQVTLRCSPKSGHDTVSWYQQALGQGPQFIFQYYEEEERQRGNFPDRFSGHQFPNYSSELNVNALLLGDSALYLCASSRQGMGTNEKLFFGSGTQLSVL.